Presented here are 5 T cell receptor beta chains from one specimen sequenced in a study of technical replicates of blood from a handful of donors. TCRdb's table, derived via immunoSEQ multiplex PCR, lists solely in-frame clones and lacks some. The table shows tens of thousands of clones, with around 90% occurring only once. Sequencing used T cells isolated from PBMCs. The receptors were sampled from a human donor in good health.

This clone came up once. CDR3 residues: CAIGLAGALNNEQFF. The CDR3 nucleotides are TGTGCCATCGGACTAGCGGGGGCCTTAAACAATGAGCAGTTCTTC. The V call is TRBV10-3, the J call TRBJ2-1; TRBD2 matches at 13 bases. After removal of 8 bases from V and 5 bases from J, the junction contained 6 bases not matched to a gene. There are 15 residues in the CDR3. CDR1 is ENHRY, CDR2 SYGVKD, per germline.

The chain is built from TRBV9 and TRBJ2-7, with D perhaps matching TRBD2 (5 bases). The CDR3 contains 13 residues. The V gene lost 6 bases and the J gene lost 3 bases, with 13 bases spanning the gap. CDR1 and CDR2 (germline): SGDLS, YYNGEE. DNA of the CDR3: TGTGCCAGCAACAATCTAGCCGACTACGAGCAGTACTTC. Translated, it gives CASNNLADYEQYF. The whole variable domain, remainder taken from reference TRBV9 and TRBJ2-7, is DSGVTQTPKHLITATGQRVTLRCSPRSGDLSVYWYQQSLDQGLQFLIQYYNGEERAKGNILERFSAQQFPDLHSELNLSSLELGDSALYFCASNNLADYEQYFGPGTRLTVT.

This clone was seen just once. The gene calls are TRBV5-1 and TRBJ2-5; 8 bases align to TRBD1. The CDR3 contains 16 residues. The V gene end was trimmed by 4 bases and the J gene end by 1 base; junction bases not matched to a gene: 9. From germline, CDR1 is SGHRS and CDR2 YFSETQ. CDR3 nucleotides: TGCGCCAGCAGCAGTGACAGGGGCCTTTCCCAAGAGACCCAGTACTTC. This codes for CASSSDRGLSQETQYF.

In nucleotides, the CDR3 is TGTGCCAGCTCACTAGAGATCCGGAACACCATATATTTT. Translated, it gives CASSLEIRNTIYF. The J gene is TRBJ1-3, the V gene TRBV18; D ambiguous. The CDR3 totals 13 residues. Germline CDR1 reads KGHSH; CDR2 reads LQKENI. Trimming took off 4 bases at V and 7 bases at J, with 11 bases between the two ends.

The chain couples TRBV27 to TRBJ2-1; D is possibly TRBD2 (5 bases). Looked up from germline, CDR1 is MNHEY and CDR2 is SMNVEV (reference sequence). The length of the CDR3 is 13 residues. Trimming cost V 3 bases and J 6 bases, with 9 bases left between them. CDR3 sequence reads: CASSFGSPNEQFF. The CDR3 DNA reads TGTGCCAGCAGTTTTGGGAGTCCCAATGAGCAGTTCTTC.